Following are 27 T cell receptor beta chains from one sample sequenced in a study of beta chain features in type 1 diabetes. Whole-study results and caveats: Moderately but significantly shorter TCRB CDR3s were found in Type 1 diabetes patients in all four CD4+ subsets.

For these receptors, no antigen is known. Sequenced material consisted of expressed TCRB transcripts (all of the isolated RNA was reverse transcribed). Some clones are missing from TCRdb's copy, which holds only in-frame ones; the method was immunoSEQ multiplex PCR. The sample gives approximately 360,000 clones, roughly 12% of which show up once; approximately 0.01% is in the top ten. Sequencing was performed on naive CD4+ T cells from blood. The source is a woman aged 18-35 years with type 1 diabetes.

This clone was counted between two and nine times. The chain combines TRBV4-1 with TRBJ1-5; 7 positions agree with TRBD1. The V segment lost 3 bases and the J segment 0 bases; nucleotides outside the gene matches: 14. CDR3 length equals 19 residues. The germline CDR1 and CDR2 sequences are MGHRA and YSYEKL. CDR3 sequence: CASSQESGQLIYSNQPQHF. The CDR3 coding sequence is TGCGCCAGCAGCCAGGAGTCGGGACAGTTGATTTATAGCAATCAGCCCCAGCATTTT.

The chain carries TRBV6-5 and TRBJ1-2; 8 bases are shared with TRBD1. The CDR3 has 12 residues. Germline CDR1 is MNHEY and CDR2 is SVGAGI. The junction had 2 bases not matched to a gene; V was cut back by 5 bases and J by 6 bases. The CDR3 DNA sequence: TGTGCCAGCAGTCGACAGGGGAATGGCTACACCTTC. Encoded protein: CASSRQGNGYTF.

This clone has a handful of counts. The chain is built from TRBV5-4 and TRBJ2-6, with D unclear. The germline CDR1 and CDR2 sequences are SGHNT and YYREEE (reference sequence). V was shortened by 2 bases and J by 0 bases, with 9 bases between the two germline ends. This CDR3 comprises 16 residues. The CDR3: CASSFPGYSGANVLTF. CDR3 sequence (DNA): TGTGCCAGCAGCTTTCCCGGGTACTCTGGGGCCAACGTCCTGACTTTC.

CDR3 loop: CASSFPGFSYEQYF. In DNA form, the CDR3 reads TGTGCCAGCAGTTTCCCCGGTTTTTCCTACGAGCAGTACTTC. This chain connects TRBV28 to TRBJ2-7; D unresolved. With 3 bases removed from V and 1 base from J, the gap between germline ends came to 10 bases. Germline-derived CDR1 and CDR2 are MDHEN and SYDVKM. CDR3 length equals 14 residues.

The V and J genes are TRBV5-1 and TRBJ2-7; a possible D gene is TRBD2 (6 bases). From germline, CDR1 is SGHRS and CDR2 YFSETQ. This CDR3 region has 15 residues. Trimming shortened V by 4 bases and J by 0 bases, and 14 bases separated the two germline ends. The CDR3 is CASSEGTLSSYEQYF. The CDR3 DNA follows: TGCGCCAGCAGCGAAGGGACTTTAAGCTCCTACGAGCAGTACTTC.

V gene TRBV19 combines with J gene TRBJ2-1, with 8 nucleotides matching TRBD2. Unmatched junction bases numbered 5, after V lost 4 bases and J lost 3 bases. This CDR3 contains 15 residues. Germline CDR1 is LNHDA and CDR2 is SQIVND (reference sequence). CDR3 coding DNA: TGTGCCAGTAGTACTGGACTAGCAGACTACAATGAGCAGTTCTTC. It yields the protein CASSTGLADYNEQFF.

In this sample, this clone turned up a few times. The rearrangement uses TRBV7-3 and TRBJ2-2; a possible D gene is TRBD1 (5 bases). The CDR3 is 15 amino acids. CDR1 is SGHTA, CDR2 FQGTGA, per germline. With 5 bases removed from V and 6 bases from J, the gap between germline ends came to 16 bases. The CDR3 nucleotides are TGTGCCAGCAGCCCAGGGTCTACCTCCGCCGGGGAGCTGTTTTTT. Protein sequence: CASSPGSTSAGELFF.

This clone was picked up one time. The chain carries TRBV11-2 and TRBJ2-5; D might be TRBD2 (6 bases). The germline gives CDR1 SGHAT, CDR2 FQNNGV. Trimming left V 5 bases short and J 5 bases short, with 9 bases between. This CDR3 comprises 12 residues. CDR3 DNA sequence: TGTGCCAGCAGCATGGGGAGGGAGACCCAGTACTTC. The encoded protein is CASSMGRETQYF. Supplemented by reference TRBV11-2 and TRBJ2-5, the full variable domain reads EAGVAQSPRYKIIEKRQSVAFWCNPISGHATLYWYQQILGQGPKLLIQFQNNGVVDDSQLPKDRFSAERLKGVDSTLKIQPAKLEDSAVYLCASSMGRETQYFGPGTRLLVL.

This clone was found a few times. This chain connects TRBV25-1 to TRBJ1-2; a possible D gene is TRBD1 (6 bases). Trimming left V 6 bases short and J 3 bases short, with 8 bases between. Germline values: CDR1 MGHDK, CDR2 SYGVNS. The CDR3 has 12 residues. CDR3 bases: TGTGCCAGCAGGAGACAGGACTATGGCTACACCTTC. Protein: CASRRQDYGYTF.

There are a few counts of this clone. The chain combines TRBV5-1 with TRBJ2-7; maybe TRBD2 (5 bases). CDR1 is SGHRS and CDR2 is YFSETQ in the germline V gene. V was trimmed by 3 bases and J by 2 bases, leaving 15 bases between them. The CDR3 has 15 residues. The CDR3 region is CASSWRTDLTYEQYF. The DNA for the CDR3 is TGCGCCAGCAGCTGGAGGACGGACCTAACCTACGAGCAGTACTTC. Looking up the rest from reference TRBV5-1 and TRBJ2-7 gives the full variable domain: KAGVTQTPRYLIKTRGQQVTLSCSPISGHRSVSWYQQTPGQGLQFLFEYFSETQRNKGNFPGRFSGRQFSNSRSEMNVSTLELGDSALYLCASSWRTDLTYEQYFGPGTRLTVT.

There are a few counts of this clone. This chain connects TRBV18 to TRBJ1-5; tentatively, D is TRBD1 (6 bases). The germline V gene has CDR1 KGHSH and CDR2 LQKENI. V shed 5 bases and J shed 1 base, with 12 bases lying between them. The CDR3 is 15 residues long. The CDR3 here is CASSTGGGSNQPQHF. The CDR3 nucleotides are TGTGCCAGCTCAACGGGAGGGGGGAGCAATCAGCCCCAGCATTTT.

This clone was seen a handful of times. This chain links TRBV7-9 with TRBJ1-1, with 7 bases identical to TRBD1. Germline CDR1 reads SEHNR; CDR2 reads FQNEAQ (reference sequence). The CDR3 extends over 12 amino acids. J was trimmed by 7 bases and V by 4 bases; bases with no gene match: 3. CDR3 DNA sequence: TGTGCCAGCAGCTGGGACAGTTTTGAAGCTTTCTTT. Protein: CASSWDSFEAFF.

This clone has more than one count but fewer than ten. The rearrangement links TRBV9 to TRBJ2-5; D unresolved. The germline CDR1 and CDR2 sequences are SGDLS and YYNGEE. V lost 0 bases, J lost 2 bases, and 11 bases lay in between. This CDR3 is 15 amino acids long. This CDR3 reads CASSVGSVQQETQYF. CDR3 in DNA: TGTGCCAGCAGCGTAGGGTCAGTTCAGCAAGAGACCCAGTACTTC.

This clone was found a few times. The V gene is TRBV18, the J gene TRBJ1-6; 7 bases are shared with TRBD1. Germline CDR1 reads KGHSH; CDR2 reads LQKENI. V lost 2 bases to trimming and J lost 7 bases; unmatched junction nucleotides: 11. The CDR3 is 17 amino acids. This CDR3 is CASSPSSSGTVNSPLHF. CDR3 nucleotides: TGTGCCAGCTCACCAAGTAGCTCCGGGACAGTAAATTCACCCCTCCACTTT. Variable domain in full (rest from reference TRBV18 and TRBJ1-6): NAGVMQNPRHLVRRRGQEARLRCSPMKGHSHVYWYRQLPEEGLKFMVYLQKENIIDESGMPKERFSAEFPKEGPSILRIQQVVRGDSAAYFCASSPSSSGTVNSPLHFGNGTRLTVT.

In its sample, this clone was seen a few times. The chain employs TRBV6-5 and TRBJ1-6; D unclear. The V gene lost 8 bases and the J gene lost 2 bases, with 7 bases spanning the gap. Germline V gene lookup returns CDR1 MNHEY and CDR2 SVGAGI. CDR3 length equals 13 residues. This chain's CDR3 is CASVRTYNSPLHF. The CDR3 DNA sequence: TGTGCCAGCGTGAGGACCTATAATTCACCCCTCCACTTT.

This clone has more than one count but fewer than ten. This rearrangement joins TRBV9 to TRBJ2-1; 10 nucleotides match TRBD2. Trimming at V came to 4 bases and at J to 4 bases, leaving 11 bases not matched to a gene. Germline V CDR1 and CDR2: SGDLS, YYNGEE. This CDR3 contains 17 residues. CDR3: CASSSGLAAFTYNEQFF. As DNA, the CDR3 is TGTGCCAGCAGCTCAGGACTAGCGGCCTTCACATACAATGAGCAGTTCTTC.

This clone appeared a few times. In nucleotides, the CDR3 is TGTGCCACCTCCGGGACAGTCTATGGCTACACCTTC. Residues: CATSGTVYGYTF. The chain uses TRBV10-3 and TRBJ1-2, with TRBD1 matching over 7 bases. The CDR3 runs 12 residues. Germline V gives CDR1 ENHRY, CDR2 SYGVKD. Trimming at V came to 10 bases and at J to 4 bases, leaving 6 bases not matched to a gene.

This clone has a handful of counts. This chain links TRBV19 with TRBJ1-5; 10 bases align to TRBD1. Per germline, CDR1 LNHDA and CDR2 SQIVND (reference sequence). V dropped 6 bases and J dropped 7; count of bases not matched to a gene: 3. The CDR3 runs to 13 residues. The CDR3 nucleotides read TGTGCCAGTAGGGACAGGGGGTACCAGCCCCAGCATTTT. Protein product: CASRDRGYQPQHF.

The CDR3 DNA follows: TGTGCCAGCAGCTTGCGCTCATTCTCGGGACAGAGAAGGGAGACCCAGTACTTC. Amino acids: CASSLRSFSGQRRETQYF. This sequence joins TRBV5-6 and TRBJ2-5; 7 nucleotides match TRBD1. Per germline, CDR1 SGHDT and CDR2 YYEEEE. Trimming at V came to 1 base and at J to 5 bases, leaving 17 bases not matched to a gene. The CDR3 has 18 amino acids.

The chain couples TRBV7-9 to TRBJ1-1; D perhaps matches TRBD1 (5 bases). This CDR3 has 13 amino acids. Germline V gene sequence: CDR1 SEHNR, CDR2 FQNEAQ (reference sequence). V was pared by 3 bases and J by 3 bases, with 8 bases between. The CDR3 nucleotides are TGTGCCAGCAGCTTGGGGGGAGACACTGAAGCTTTCTTT. It specifies CASSLGGDTEAFF.

This clone has more than one count but fewer than ten. The genes are TRBV7-9 and TRBJ1-6; D is undetermined. The CDR3 sequence is 14 residues long. The V gene lost 1 base and the J gene lost 7 bases, with 8 bases spanning the gap. The germline CDR1 and CDR2 sequences are SEHNR and FQNEAQ (reference sequence). The CDR3 nucleotides are TGTGCCAGCAGCTTAGTCGGTCTAAATTCACCCCTCCACTTT. This sequence encodes CASSLVGLNSPLHF.

This clone was seen a few times. The V gene is TRBV7-9, the J gene TRBJ2-7, with 14 bases that match TRBD2. The V gene end was trimmed by 4 bases and the J gene end by 5 bases; junction bases not matched to a gene: 4. The CDR3 runs 15 residues. Germline assignment: CDR1 SEHNR and CDR2 FQNEAQ (reference sequence). CDR3 bases: TGTGCCAGCAGCTCTCAGGGACTAGCGGGAGACGAGCAGTACTTC. Translating gives CASSSQGLAGDEQYF.

The rearrangement uses TRBV25-1 and TRBJ2-5, with 7 bases identical to TRBD1. The CDR3 contains 16 residues. Germline CDR1 is MGHDK and CDR2 is SYGVNS. The J segment lost 4 bases and the V segment lost 6 bases, leaving 14 bases of the junction unmatched. The CDR3 sequence is CASRETGFFVGETQYF. CDR3 DNA: TGTGCCAGCAGAGAGACAGGGTTTTTTGTGGGAGAGACCCAGTACTTC.

This clone has just a few counts. This chain uses TRBV5-6 with TRBJ2-3, with 7 bases lining up with TRBD2. Germline V CDR1 and CDR2: SGHDT, YYEEEE. The CDR3 is 17 residues long. Germline trimming cut 2 bases from V and 4 bases from J; bases unmatched to any gene: 13. CDR3: CASSFEPRAGDADTQYF. CDR3 DNA: TGTGCCAGCAGCTTTGAGCCCAGGGCGGGAGATGCAGATACGCAGTATTTT.

This clone came up a few times. This chain connects TRBV15 to TRBJ2-7; TRBD2 matches at 7 bases. The CDR3 runs 15 residues. Germline assignment: CDR1 LNHNV and CDR2 YYDKDF (reference sequence). The V and J ends lost 2 bases and 6 bases, in that order; junction bases with no gene match: 10. The CDR3 spells CATSRPGERGREQYF. For the CDR3, the DNA is TGTGCCACCAGCAGACCCGGGGAGCGGGGTCGCGAGCAGTACTTC.

This clone was seen just once. The chain is built from TRBV29-1 and TRBJ1-1, with no clear D. The CDR3 is made up of 13 amino acids. Trimming took off 4 bases at V and 1 base at J, with 10 bases between the two ends. The germline gives CDR1 SQVTM, CDR2 ANQGSEA. CDR3 in amino acids: CSVGWSGNTEAFF. CDR3 bases: TGCAGCGTTGGGTGGTCCGGGAACACTGAAGCTTTCTTT.

V is TRBV29-1 and J is TRBJ2-1; 14 nucleotides match TRBD2. The CDR3 totals 16 residues. The V segment lost 6 bases and the J segment 0 bases; nucleotides outside the gene matches: 4. The germline gives CDR1 SQVTM, CDR2 ANQGSEA. CDR3 nucleotide sequence: TGCAGCGTGACTAGCGGGGGGGAATTCTCCTACAATGAGCAGTTCTTC. Translated, it gives CSVTSGGEFSYNEQFF.